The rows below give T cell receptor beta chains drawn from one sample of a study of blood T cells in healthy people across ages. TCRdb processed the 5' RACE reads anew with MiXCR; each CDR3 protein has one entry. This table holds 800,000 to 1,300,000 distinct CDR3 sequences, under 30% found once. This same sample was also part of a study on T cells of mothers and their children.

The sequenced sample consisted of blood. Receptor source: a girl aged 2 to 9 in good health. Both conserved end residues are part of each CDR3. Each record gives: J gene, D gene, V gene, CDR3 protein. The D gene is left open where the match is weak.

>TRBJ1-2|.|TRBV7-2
CASSFNGDAGYTF
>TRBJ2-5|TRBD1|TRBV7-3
CASSLNRDRNFF
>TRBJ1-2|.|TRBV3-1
CASSSSWYGGYGYTF
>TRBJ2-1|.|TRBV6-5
CASSPGPCNEQFF
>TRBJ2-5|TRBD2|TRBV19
CASSIASSGGETQYF
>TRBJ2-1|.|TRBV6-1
CASSEIFGWANEQFF
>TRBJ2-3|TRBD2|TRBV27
CASSLSSGGPTDTQYF
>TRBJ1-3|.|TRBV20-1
CSASPAGNTIYF
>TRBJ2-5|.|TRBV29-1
CSVEDLQGNPTQYF
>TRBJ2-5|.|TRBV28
CASSLSETAFQETQYF
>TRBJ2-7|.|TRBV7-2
CASSLERTVYYEQYF
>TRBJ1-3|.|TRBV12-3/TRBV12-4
CASSGYRASSGNTIYF
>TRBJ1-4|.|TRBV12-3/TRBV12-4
CASSFLGATNEKLFF
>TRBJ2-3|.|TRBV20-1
CSARESHWAGHLTDTQYF
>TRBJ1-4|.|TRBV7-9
CAIQPQGFGNEKLFF
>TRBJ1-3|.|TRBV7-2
CASSLNRPSSGNTIYF
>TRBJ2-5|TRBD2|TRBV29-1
CSVSSGGRGDQYF
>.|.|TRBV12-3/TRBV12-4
CASRLPGLHEQYF
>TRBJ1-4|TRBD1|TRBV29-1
CSVLRDRAGEKLFF
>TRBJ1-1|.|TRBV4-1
CASSLLKAQGVSSGPDMNTEAFF
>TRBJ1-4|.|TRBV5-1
CASSFETVDEKLFF
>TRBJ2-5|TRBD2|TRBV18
CASSPASGIHNPEAQYF
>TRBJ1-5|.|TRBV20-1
CSARPLPGPTDSYQPQHF
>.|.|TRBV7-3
CASSSRREGTQYF
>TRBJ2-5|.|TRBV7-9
CASSYSGQETQYF
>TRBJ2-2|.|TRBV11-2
CASSFPDQGGTGELFF
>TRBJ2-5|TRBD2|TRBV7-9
CASSPRLAGGPMGETQYF
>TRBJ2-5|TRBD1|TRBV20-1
CSARASTGGREETQYF
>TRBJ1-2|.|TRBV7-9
CASSFFRGGYGYTF
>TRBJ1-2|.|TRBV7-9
CASSLASPETYGYTF
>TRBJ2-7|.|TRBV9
CASSETSGSHLLEQYF